The 10 T cell receptor beta chains in this list originate from one sample, sequenced in a study of PD-1 blockade in classical Hodgkin lymphoma. Time point specified: cycle 4 day 1 (C4D1), after more than 5 weeks of nivolumab. Exposure to brentuximab vedotin varied, and each patient had relapsed following autologous stem cell transplantation. The data were produced by immunoSEQ multiplex PCR, yet TCRdb's version contains in-frame clones alone and is incomplete. The data contain approximately 84,000 clones, around 80% of them seen just once; the ten biggest clones take up about 15%. Sequencing used peripheral blood mononuclear cells (PBMCs), obtained before the fourth cycle of nivolumab. These receptors originate from a human donor with classical Hodgkin lymphoma.

J is TRBJ2-2 and V is TRBV5-1; D is perhaps TRBD1 (6 bases). There are 18 residues in the CDR3. CDR1 is SGHRS, CDR2 YFSETQ, per germline. Trimming removed 0 bases at V and 1 base at J, with 16 bases between. The CDR3 sequence is CASSLDPPGRGNTGELFF. CDR3 coding DNA: TGCGCCAGCAGCTTGGATCCCCCGGGCAGGGGGAACACCGGGGAGCTGTTTTTT.

The rearrangement uses TRBV29-1 and TRBJ1-2; 11 bases are shared with TRBD1. CDR1 SQVTM and CDR2 ANQGSEA come from the germline V gene. This CDR3 spans 13 amino acids. J gave up 6 bases and V 5 bases, and 5 bases lay outside the gene matches. CDR3 residues: CSVRDRGANGYTF. The CDR3 bases are TGCAGCGTTCGGGACAGGGGGGCAAATGGCTACACCTTC.

Only a few counts were recorded for this clone. The chain employs TRBV27 and TRBJ1-5; unclear D gene. The CDR3 has 13 amino acids. Germline-derived CDR1 and CDR2 are MNHEY and SMNVEV (reference sequence). Trimming removed 2 bases from V and 2 bases from J, with 4 bases in between. The CDR3 region is CASSLTGNQPQHF. In nucleotides, the CDR3 is TGTGCCAGCAGTTTAACAGGCAATCAGCCCCAGCATTTT.

This clone was observed a single time. The V gene is TRBV19, the J gene TRBJ1-2; the D is unclear. With 7 bases removed from V and 4 bases from J, the gap between germline ends came to 16 bases. The CDR3 contains 14 residues. CDR1 and CDR2 from the germline V gene are LNHDA and SQIVND (reference sequence). CDR3 loop: CASNPMVQPYGYTF. CDR3 DNA sequence: TGTGCCAGTAACCCTATGGTACAGCCCTATGGCTACACCTTC.

The CDR3 sequence: CASSLEGFWSYEQYF. CDR3 coding DNA: TGCGCCAGCAGCCTAGAGGGGTTTTGGAGCTACGAGCAGTACTTC. The chain has TRBV4-3 and TRBJ2-7, with D tentatively TRBD1 or TRBD2 (5 bases each). Per germline, CDR1 LGHNA and CDR2 YSLEER. Trimming stripped 4 bases from V and 3 bases from J, with 16 bases between. This CDR3 contains 15 residues.

This rearrangement joins TRBV2 to TRBJ1-1; 7 bases fit TRBD1. Per the germline V gene, CDR1 is SNHLY and CDR2 is FYNNEI. The CDR3 extends over 13 amino acids. V was pared by 9 bases and J by 4 bases, with 8 bases of the junction left unmatched. The CDR3 loop is CASVDRDSTEAFF. The CDR3 DNA is TGTGCCAGTGTAGACAGGGACTCCACTGAAGCTTTCTTT. Together with reference TRBV2 and TRBJ1-1, the CDR3 gives the full variable domain: EPEVTQTPSHQVTQMGQEVILRCVPISNHLYFYWYRQILGQKVEFLVSFYNNEISEKSEIFDDQFSVERPDGSNFTLKIRSTKLEDSAMYFCASVDRDSTEAFFGQGTRLTVV.

The rearrangement links TRBV19 to TRBJ1-4, with D unclear. From germline, CDR1 is LNHDA and CDR2 SQIVND (reference sequence). CDR3 length: 11 amino acids. Trimming cost V 7 bases and J 8 bases, with 8 bases left between them. CDR3 DNA: TGTGCCAGTAACGGGCTCGAAAAACTGTTTTTT. It yields the protein CASNGLEKLFF.

The rearrangement joins TRBV7-2 to TRBJ2-2; TRBD1 agrees at 8 bases. The CDR3 has 18 residues. Germline CDR1 reads SGHTA; CDR2 reads FQGNSA. The V segment lost 1 base and the J segment 1 base; nucleotides outside the gene matches: 8. CDR3 region: CASSLEVPGTGNTGELFF. DNA of the CDR3: TGTGCCAGCAGCTTAGAAGTTCCTGGGACAGGGAACACCGGGGAGCTGTTTTTT.

The chain combines TRBV7-8 with TRBJ1-1; the D is unclear. Trimming removed 1 base from V and 8 bases from J, with 17 bases in between. Germline V lookup: CDR1 SGHVS, CDR2 FQNEAQ. CDR3 length: 15 residues. The CDR3 region is CASSLVSGRDSEAFF. CDR3 nucleotide sequence: TGTGCCAGCAGCTTAGTCTCCGGAAGAGACTCCGAAGCTTTCTTT.

The CDR3 sequence is CASSQARAGEQYF. The CDR3 DNA sequence: TGTGCCAGCAGCCAAGCTCGGGCGGGGGAGCAGTACTTC. This chain uses TRBV14 with TRBJ2-7; possible D gene TRBD2, 6 bases. From germline, CDR1 is SGHDN and CDR2 FVKESK. The germline V and J ends were trimmed by 1 base and 7 bases, with 11 bases remaining between them. This CDR3 comprises 13 residues. The full variable domain, in which reference TRBV14 and TRBJ2-7 provide the parts outside the CDR3, is EAGVTQFPSHSVIEKGQTVTLRCDPISGHDNLYWYRRVMGKEIKFLLHFVKESKQDESGMPNNRFLAERTGGTYSTLKVQPAELEDSGVYFCASSQARAGEQYFGPGTRLTVT.